The 13 T cell receptor beta chains reported below all come from one sample, sequenced in a study of T cell changes during pregnancy in multiple sclerosis. The repertoire was sequenced with immunoSEQ multiplex PCR; TCRdb's copy has only in-frame clones and lacks some. The table has approximately 89,000 clones, 85% to 95% seen once. Sequences were derived from peripheral blood, sampled after pregnancy. All receptors derive from a female donor in good health, enrolled as a control in a pregnancy study.

The J gene is TRBJ2-2, the V gene TRBV5-1; D uncertain. Trimming pared 4 bases from V and 4 bases from J, leaving 11 bases between. Germline values: CDR1 SGHRS, CDR2 YFSETQ. The CDR3 sequence is 14 residues long. DNA of the CDR3: TGCGCCAGCAGCGTGGACGGTTTCACCGGGGAGCTGTTTTTT. Translating it yields CASSVDGFTGELFF.

J is TRBJ2-7 and V is TRBV5-1; a weak D match, TRBD1 (5 bases). The V end lost 2 bases, the J end lost 7 bases, and 13 bases lay between the germline ends. The CDR3 runs 13 residues. The germline V gene encodes CDR1 SGHRS and CDR2 YFSETQ. CDR3 in amino acids: CASSLLGQREQYF. CDR3 in DNA: TGCGCCAGCAGCTTACTTGGACAAAGGGAGCAGTACTTC.

The chain recombines TRBV5-1 with TRBJ2-5; the match to TRBD2 covers 8 bases. The CDR3 consists of 15 residues. V shed 5 bases, J shed 5 bases, and the junction held 11 bases outside the gene matches. From germline, CDR1 is SGHRS and CDR2 YFSETQ. CDR3 residues: CASRARVGGRETQYF. The CDR3, as DNA: TGCGCCAGCAGGGCCCGGGTCGGCGGGAGGGAGACCCAGTACTTC.

This clone showed up just once. CDR3 sequence: CASSPTSSPETQYF. The CDR3 DNA follows: TGTGCCAGCTCACCAACGAGCTCTCCAGAGACCCAGTACTTC. The J gene is TRBJ2-5, the V gene TRBV18; no firm D call. The CDR3 sequence is 14 residues long. Trimming took off 2 bases at V and 4 bases at J, with 11 bases between the two ends. Germline lookup yields CDR1 KGHSH and CDR2 LQKENI.

This clone was seen once. The chain combines TRBV5-1 with TRBJ2-5, with 8 bases lining up with TRBD1. The CDR3 covers 14 residues. The trim removed 9 bases at V and 4 bases at J, leaving 11 bases unmatched. CDR1 is SGHRS, CDR2 YFSETQ, per germline. The CDR3 loop is CATTETGALETQYF. The CDR3 DNA follows: TGCGCCACCACAGAGACAGGGGCCCTAGAGACCCAGTACTTC. Based on the CDR3 plus reference TRBV5-1 and TRBJ2-5, the full variable domain is KAGVTQTPRYLIKTRGQQVTLSCSPISGHRSVSWYQQTPGQGLQFLFEYFSETQRNKGNFPGRFSGRQFSNSRSEMNVSTLELGDSALYLCATTETGALETQYFGPGTRLLVL.

This clone has only one observation. The V and J genes are TRBV29-1 and TRBJ2-2; D gene ambiguous. V dropped 2 bases and J dropped 0 bases, with 10 bases sitting between them. The germline V gene encodes CDR1 SQVTM and CDR2 ANQGSEA. This CDR3 contains 15 residues. CDR3 in amino acids: CSVEWPFANTGELFF. CDR3 in DNA: TGCAGCGTTGAATGGCCTTTTGCGAACACCGGGGAGCTGTTTTTT.

A few counts support this clone. The chain employs TRBV30 and TRBJ1-1; D remains unclear. V lost 0 bases and J lost 1, with 6 bases in between. Germline CDR1 is GTSNPN and CDR2 is SVGIG (reference sequence). The CDR3 extends over 13 amino acids. The CDR3 loop reads CAWSVLRNTEAFF. The CDR3, as DNA: TGTGCCTGGAGTGTACTGAGGAACACTGAAGCTTTCTTT.

V gene TRBV2 combines with J gene TRBJ2-5, with D possibly TRBD2 on 5 matching bases. The CDR3 has 12 residues. V was trimmed by 6 bases and J by 1 base, leaving 6 bases between them. Germline CDR1 reads SNHLY; CDR2 reads FYNNEI. CDR3 bases: TGTGCCAGCAGAGCGGTCCAAGAGACCCAGTACTTC. It translates to CASRAVQETQYF.

This chain joins TRBV19 and TRBJ1-1; no firm D call. Germline CDR1 and CDR2: LNHDA and SQIVND (reference sequence). V lost 1 base to trimming and J lost 4 bases, with 7 bases between them. This CDR3 comprises 13 residues. CDR3 coding DNA: TGTGCCAGTAGTATAGTTGGAGGCACTGAAGCTTTCTTT. Translation gives CASSIVGGTEAFF.

The J gene is TRBJ2-1, the V gene TRBV2; the match to TRBD2 covers 7 bases. With 7 bases clipped from V and 1 base from J, the junction kept 10 bases outside the gene matches. Germline CDR1 is SNHLY and CDR2 is FYNNEI. This CDR3 is built from 16 residues. The CDR3 reads CASKKMRERSYNEQFF. In DNA, the CDR3 is TGTGCCAGCAAAAAAATGCGGGAGAGATCCTACAATGAGCAGTTCTTC.

The rearrangement links TRBV19 to TRBJ2-1; 12 bases match TRBD2. CDR1 is LNHDA, CDR2 SQIVND, per germline (reference sequence). The CDR3 consists of 19 residues. V lost 4 bases and J lost 6; bases outside the gene matches: 16. The CDR3 spells CASSTWTSGTGPYPNEQFF. The CDR3 bases are TGTGCCAGTAGTACTTGGACTAGCGGGACGGGGCCCTACCCCAATGAGCAGTTCTTC.

The chain carries TRBV6-1 and TRBJ2-7, with a possible D match to TRBD2 (6 bases). The CDR3 spans 15 residues. The ends were cut back, 5 bases at V and 2 bases at J, with 16 bases in the middle. Germline V gives CDR1 MNHNS, CDR2 SASEGT. CDR3 in DNA: TGTGCCAGCAGTTTGGAGGGGACGGCGCCCTACGAGCAGTACTTC. It yields the protein CASSLEGTAPYEQYF.

The genes are TRBV5-4 and TRBJ2-1; possibly TRBD1 for D (6 bases). Germline V gene lookup returns CDR1 SGHNT and CDR2 YYREEE (reference sequence). V was shortened by 0 bases and J by 2 bases, with 9 bases between the two germline ends. The CDR3 totals 15 residues. CDR3 nucleotides: TGTGCCAGCAGCTTGGAGCAGGGGCCCTACAATGAGCAGTTCTTC. It encodes CASSLEQGPYNEQFF.